This is a list of T cell receptor beta chains from one sample in a study of T-cell memory formation after mild COVID-19. TCRdb analysed the 5' RACE reads with MiXCR anew, one entry per CDR3 protein. Of 90,000 to 120,000 distinct CDR3 sequences in the sample, around 14% were seen once. The sample was PBMCs or a T cell subset sorted from them (not recorded which). These receptors all stem from a man aged 18 to 30 who had mild COVID-19 (a few samples of this study predate the infection). Cell type and time point are not known. The CDR3 runs from the conserved cysteine through the conserved F or W. A D gene is named only where the DNA matches it firmly. Part of the rows lack a size; the others show once, few, many or a class for expanded clones.

J	D	size	V	CDR3	DNA
TRBJ2-1	-	-	TRBV14	CASSPIAYGVSSYNEQFF	TGTGCCAGCAGCCCAATCGCATATGGGGTAAGCTCCTACAATGAGCAGTTCTTC
TRBJ1-1	-	few	TRBV6-2/TRBV6-3	CASTLLLGPFGAFF	TGTGCCAGCACCCTACTTTTGGGTCCCTTCGGCGCTTTCTTT
TRBJ2-3	TRBD1	few	TRBV28	CASSPDRRYTDTQYF	TGTGCCAGCAGTCCGGACAGGCGATACACAGATACGCAGTATTTT
TRBJ2-4	-	-	TRBV29-1	CSAATPGRTRDIQYF	TGCAGCGCCGCCACACCGGGCCGCACGCGGGACATTCAGTACTTC
TRBJ1-1	-	few	TRBV7-9	CAVHGQGTTEAFF	TGTGCCGTCCACGGTCAGGGGACCACTGAAGCTTTCTTT
TRBJ2-1	-	few	TRBV4-2	CASSQSTGAVYEQFF	TGTGCCAGCAGCCAGAGTACAGGAGCAGTCTATGAGCAGTTCTTC
TRBJ2-7	-	-	TRBV7-9	CASSLEGGEQYF	TGTGCCAGCAGCTTAGAGGGTGGCGAGCAGTACTTC
TRBJ2-2	-	few	TRBV4-1	CASSQKGRANTGELFF	TGCGCCAGCAGCCAAAAAGGGCGAGCCAACACCGGGGAGCTGTTTTTT
TRBJ1-3	TRBD1	-	TRBV20-1	CSAGRTGGIAGNTIYF	TGCAGTGCTGGGAGGACAGGGGGAATTGCTGGAAACACCATATATTTT
TRBJ2-3	TRBD1	few	TRBV7-8	CASSWTGYDTDTQYF	TGTGCCAGCAGCTGGACAGGGTATGACACAGATACGCAGTATTTT
TRBJ2-7	TRBD1	many	TRBV27	CASSHGQGTEYF	TGTGCCAGCAGTCACGGACAGGGTACCGAGTACTTC
TRBJ2-2	-	few	TRBV6-6	CASSYRATGELFF	TGTGCCAGCAGTTACAGGGCCACCGGGGAGCTGTTTTTT
TRBJ2-7	-	-	TRBV12-5	CASGLVNGYEQYF	TGTGCTAGTGGTTTGGTAAATGGGTACGAGCAGTACTTC
TRBJ2-3	TRBD2	few	TRBV6-5	CASSYSLAGGPGTDTQYF	TGTGCCAGCAGTTACTCCCTAGCGGGGGGGCCAGGCACAGATACGCAGTATTTT
TRBJ1-2	TRBD1	few	TRBV7-9	CASSPGTGVRYGYTF	TGTGCCAGCAGTCCCGGGACAGGGGTCCGTTATGGCTACACCTTC
TRBJ2-7	-	few	TRBV6-2/TRBV6-3	CASSLPGPQYF	TGTGCCAGCAGCCTCCCGGGGCCGCAGTACTTC
TRBJ1-1	-	few	TRBV4-3	CASSQELRESTEAFF	TGCGCCAGCAGCCAAGAACTCAGGGAGAGCACTGAAGCTTTCTTT
TRBJ1-2	-	-	TRBV29-1	CGIGGDGYTF	TGCGGCATTGGGGGGGATGGCTACACCTTC
TRBJ2-3	TRBD2	few	TRBV9	CASSPGGASSTQYF	TGTGCCAGCAGCCCCGGGGGGGCATCGAGTACGCAGTATTTT
TRBJ2-5	-	-	TRBV7-9	CASSLLGSWETQYF	TGTGCCAGCAGCTTACTGGGCTCGTGGGAGACCCAGTACTTC
TRBJ1-5	-	few	TRBV3-1	CASSQDRVGQPQHF	TGTGCCAGCAGCCAAGATCGGGTAGGACAGCCCCAGCATTTT
TRBJ2-1	TRBD1	few	TRBV6-2/TRBV6-3	CASRGTGVMTNEQFF	TGTGCCAGCAGAGGGACAGGGGTTATGACGAATGAGCAGTTCTTC
TRBJ2-7	-	-	TRBV9	CASSVTDLAYEQYF	TGTGCCAGCAGCGTGACCGATCTAGCCTACGAGCAGTACTTC
TRBJ2-5	-	-	TRBV13	CASQGGPAAETQYF	TGTGCCAGCCAAGGGGGTCCTGCTGCGGAGACCCAGTACTTC
TRBJ1-1	TRBD1	-	TRBV12-3/TRBV12-4	CASSPGQGENTEAFF	TGTGCCAGCAGCCCGGGACAGGGGGAGAACACTGAAGCTTTCTTT
TRBJ1-2	-	-	TRBV12-3/TRBV12-4	CASSLEGLDGYTF	TGTGCCAGCAGTTTAGAAGGGCTGGACGGCTACACCTTC
TRBJ2-1	TRBD2	-	TRBV27	CASSLSGLAGGLFAQFF	TGTGCCAGCAGTTTATCGGGACTAGCGGGGGGGCTGTTTGCGCAGTTCTTC
TRBJ2-7	TRBD2	-	TRBV7-8	CASSRDYISHEQYF	TGTGCCAGCAGCCGGGACTACATCTCCCACGAGCAGTACTTC
TRBJ2-2	-	-	TRBV19	CASSIATGELFF	TGTGCCAGTAGTATAGCCACCGGGGAGCTGTTTTTT
TRBJ1-1	-	-	TRBV5-4	CASSLVGSGEVEAFF	TGTGCCAGCAGCTTGGTAGGGTCGGGCGAGGTTGAAGCTTTCTTT
TRBJ1-4	-	few	TRBV4-1	CASSSQTGRTNEKLFF	TGCGCCAGCAGCTCCCAAACAGGGAGGACTAATGAAAAACTGTTTTTT
TRBJ1-3	TRBD1	few	TRBV6-6	CASSYRTGAGNTIYF	TGTGCCAGCAGTTACCGGACAGGGGCGGGAAACACCATATATTTT
TRBJ2-1	-	-	TRBV12-3/TRBV12-4	CASSLKYNEQFF	TGTGCCAGCAGTTTAAAGTACAATGAGCAGTTCTTC
TRBJ2-7	-	-	TRBV5-1	CASSLAWTNEQYF	TGCGCCAGCAGCTTGGCCTGGACGAACGAGCAGTACTTC
TRBJ1-1	-	-	TRBV9	CASSVGSNTEAFF	TGTGCCAGCAGCGTAGGTTCGAACACTGAAGCTTTCTTT